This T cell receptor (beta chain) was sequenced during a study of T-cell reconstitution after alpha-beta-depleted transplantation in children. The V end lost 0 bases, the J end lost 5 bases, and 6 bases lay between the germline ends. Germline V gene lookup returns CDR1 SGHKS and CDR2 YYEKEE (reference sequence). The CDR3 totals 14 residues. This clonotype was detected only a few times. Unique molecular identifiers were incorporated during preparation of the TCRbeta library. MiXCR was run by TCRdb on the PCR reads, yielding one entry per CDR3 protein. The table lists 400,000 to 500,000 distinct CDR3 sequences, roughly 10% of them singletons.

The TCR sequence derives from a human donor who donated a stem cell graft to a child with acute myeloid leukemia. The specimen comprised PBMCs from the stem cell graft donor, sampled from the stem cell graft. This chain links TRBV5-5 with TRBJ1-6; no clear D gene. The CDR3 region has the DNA TGTGCCAGCAGCTTGGTGCCCCATAATTCACCCCTCCACTTT. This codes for CASSLVPHNSPLHF.